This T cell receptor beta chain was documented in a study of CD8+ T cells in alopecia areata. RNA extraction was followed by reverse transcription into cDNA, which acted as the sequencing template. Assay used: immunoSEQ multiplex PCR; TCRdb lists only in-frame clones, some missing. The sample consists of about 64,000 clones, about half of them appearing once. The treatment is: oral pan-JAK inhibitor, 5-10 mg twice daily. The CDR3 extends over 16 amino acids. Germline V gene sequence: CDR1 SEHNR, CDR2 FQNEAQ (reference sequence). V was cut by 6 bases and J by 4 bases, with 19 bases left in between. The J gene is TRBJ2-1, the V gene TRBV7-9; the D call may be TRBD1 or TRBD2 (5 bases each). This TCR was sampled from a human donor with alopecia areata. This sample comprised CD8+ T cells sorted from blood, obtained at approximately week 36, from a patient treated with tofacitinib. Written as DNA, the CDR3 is TGTGCCAGCAGGGGGGTGGGCGCGGCGGCATACAATGAGCAGTTCTTC. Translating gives CASRGVGAAAYNEQFF.